This TCR beta chain was observed in a study of blood T cell repertoires in COVID-19. The method was immunoSEQ multiplex PCR; TCRdb's version includes in-frame clones alone and lacks a portion of them. Among 250,000 to 350,000 clones listed, around 90% were seen once. The TCR was taken from a woman younger than 30 with acute COVID-19. The sample consisted of PBMCs or T cells enriched from blood (not recorded which).

The CDR3, as DNA: TGTGCCAGCACCCGAACCGGGCAACGAGGGGAGCAGTACTTC. Its translation is CASTRTGQRGEQYF. The chain employs TRBV6-5 and TRBJ2-7; perhaps TRBD2 as D (5 bases). Deletions cut 7 bases from V and 7 bases from J, with 20 bases between. Germline CDR1 reads MNHEY; CDR2 reads SVGAGI. The CDR3 is 14 residues long.